This paragraph reports one TCR beta chain. These data come from a study of chemoradiotherapy in HPV16-positive cancers. Across the study: A couple of HPV16-positive patients' cells yielded candidate HPV-specific clones and common motifs.

Between the trimmed V and J ends, which lost 3 bases and 4 bases, there was a span of 21 bases. The germline CDR1 and CDR2 sequences are SNHLY and FYNNEI. CDR3 length equals 17 residues. Repertoires were generated with immunoSEQ multiplex PCR, while TCRdb's copy carries only in-frame clones and drops some. The table records about 11,000 clones, around three quarters of them present only once. Sampling was conducted from a patient who underwent chemoradiotherapy. V and J are TRBV2 and TRBJ1-2; D perhaps matches TRBD1 (5 bases). This receptor was obtained from a human donor with HPV-associated anogenital cancer. In DNA form, the CDR3 reads TGTGCCAGCAGTGAGGGCAGGGCTCACACAACTCCCTATGGCTACACCTTC. The encoded protein is CASSEGRAHTTPYGYTF. The full variable domain, completed using reference TRBV2 and TRBJ1-2, is EPEVTQTPSHQVTQMGQEVILRCVPISNHLYFYWYRQILGQKVEFLVSFYNNEISEKSEIFDDQFSVERPDGSNFTLKIRSTKLEDSAMYFCASSEGRAHTTPYGYTFGSGTRLTVV.